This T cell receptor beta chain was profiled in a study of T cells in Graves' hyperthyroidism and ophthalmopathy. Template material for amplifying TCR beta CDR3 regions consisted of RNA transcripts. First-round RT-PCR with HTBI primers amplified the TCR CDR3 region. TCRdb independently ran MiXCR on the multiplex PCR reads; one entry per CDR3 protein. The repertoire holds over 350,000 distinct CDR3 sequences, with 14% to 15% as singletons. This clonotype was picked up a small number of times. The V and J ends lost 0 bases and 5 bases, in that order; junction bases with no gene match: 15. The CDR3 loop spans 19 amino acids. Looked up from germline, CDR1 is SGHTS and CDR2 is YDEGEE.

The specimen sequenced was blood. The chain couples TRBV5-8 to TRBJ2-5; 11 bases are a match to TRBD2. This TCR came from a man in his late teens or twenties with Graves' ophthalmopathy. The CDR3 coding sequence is TGTGCCAGCAGCTTGGCCGAGCTTACCAAACTAGCGGGGGTTGAGACCCAGTACTTC. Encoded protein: CASSLAELTKLAGVETQYF.